Below are 23 T cell receptor beta chains sequenced from a single sample in a study of early T cells in non-severe SARS-CoV-2 infection. A single record per CDR3 protein comes from TCRdb applying MiXCR to the 5' RACE reads. The sample carries tens of thousands of distinct CDR3 sequences, about 13% recorded once. The source was whole blood, collected at baseline. Receptors were obtained from an adult who was a healthcare worker with PCR-confirmed SARS-CoV-2 infection or an uninfected control (not recorded which).

The chain carries TRBV18 and TRBJ1-6; D not certain. V shed 1 base and J shed 0 bases, with 7 bases lying between them. Germline CDR1 is KGHSH and CDR2 is LQKENI. The CDR3 has 16 amino acids. The CDR3 DNA is TGTGCCAGCTCACCACAAAAGAGCTCCTATAATTCACCCCTCCACTTT. Translating it yields CASSPQKSSYNSPLHF.

In its sample, this clonotype was seen a few times. The rearrangement links TRBV29-1 to TRBJ2-3; 12 bases are a match to TRBD2. Germline lookup yields CDR1 SQVTM and CDR2 ANQGSEA. The CDR3 contains 15 residues. V shed 6 bases and J 4 bases; nucleotides not matched to a gene: 8. As DNA, the CDR3 is TGCAGCGTAAACCCTAGCGGGGGGGTGGCAGATACGCAGTATTTT. Protein product: CSVNPSGGVADTQYF.

This chain uses TRBV5-1 with TRBJ1-4; TRBD1 matches at 9 bases. The CDR3 runs to 16 residues. The V gene's germline CDR1 is SGHRS and CDR2 YFSETQ. J was trimmed by 3 bases and V by 5 bases; bases with no gene match: 8. The CDR3 bases are TGCGCCAGCAGATTTACAGGGGGCGCCGCTAATGAAAAACTGTTTTTT. Encoded protein: CASRFTGGAANEKLFF. Combining the CDR3 with reference TRBV5-1 and TRBJ1-4 gives the whole variable domain KAGVTQTPRYLIKTRGQQVTLSCSPISGHRSVSWYQQTPGQGLQFLFEYFSETQRNKGNFPGRFSGRQFSNSRSEMNVSTLELGDSALYLCASRFTGGAANEKLFFGSGTQLSVL.

This clonotype was recorded a few times. The rearrangement links TRBV19 to TRBJ2-5; 10 bases line up with TRBD2. V was pared by 7 bases and J by 5 bases, with 10 bases of the junction left unmatched. The length of the CDR3 is 15 residues. Germline V CDR1 and CDR2: LNHDA, SQIVND (reference sequence). CDR3 DNA: TGTGCCAGTACTAGCGGGAGCACGGGATTGGAGACCCAGTACTTC. It encodes CASTSGSTGLETQYF.

Many counts were recorded for this clonotype. The CDR3 nucleotides read TGTGCCAGCAGCTTCGGGACAGGGAGCTCCTACGAGCAGTACTTC. Translating gives CASSFGTGSSYEQYF. This sequence joins TRBV7-6 and TRBJ2-7; 9 nucleotides line up with TRBD1. The CDR3 totals 15 residues. Looked up from germline, CDR1 is SGHVS and CDR2 is FNYEAQ. Trimming removed 3 bases from V and 0 bases from J; junction bases left unmatched: 3.

This clonotype is categorized as large. V usage is TRBV21-1 and J usage is TRBJ2-5; no DNA check was done on the table's D call, TRBD1. TRBV21-1 is flagged as a pseudogene. CDR3 length equals 17 residues. The CDR3 here is CASSKEWGQPKQETQYF. The CDR3 DNA reads TGTGCCAGCAGCAAAGAATGGGGACAACCCAAGCAAGAGACCCAGTACTTC.

The sample holds many counts of this clonotype. Written as DNA, the CDR3 is TGTGCCAGCAGCCCGGTGATAAACCCCTCTGGGGCCAACGTCCTGACTTTC. Translating it yields CASSPVINPSGANVLTF. This rearrangement joins TRBV7-9 to TRBJ2-6, with D hard to call. CDR1 and CDR2 (germline): SEHNR, FQNEAQ (reference sequence). There are 17 residues in the CDR3. V was cut by 5 bases and J by 0 bases, with 14 bases left in between.

This clonotype has more than one count but fewer than ten. The CDR3 DNA is TGTGCCAGCAGCGCCAGCGGGCGTAACATTCAGTACTTC. Amino acid sequence: CASSASGRNIQYF. This chain joins TRBV5-5 and TRBJ2-4, with D perhaps matching TRBD2 (6 bases). The CDR3 has 13 residues. The V gene's germline CDR1 is SGHKS and CDR2 YYEKEE (reference sequence). V lost 4 bases, J lost 7 bases, and 12 bases lay in between.

The genes are TRBV28 and TRBJ2-3; either TRBD1 or TRBD2 may supply D (5 bases each). The CDR3 runs 11 residues. V was trimmed by 10 bases and J by 5 bases, leaving 10 bases between them. Germline CDR1 reads MDHEN; CDR2 reads SYDVKM. The CDR3 nucleotides read TGTGCCACCGTTGGGGGAGATACGCAGTATTTT. Translation: CATVGGDTQYF.

This clonotype was seen more than once but under ten times. The CDR3 nucleotides are TGCGCCAGCAGGTTACCGGCTCCAGGGAATGAGCAGTTCTTC. Its protein is CASRLPAPGNEQFF. The rearrangement uses TRBV5-1 and TRBJ2-1, with D possibly being TRBD1 (5 bases). From germline, CDR1 is SGHRS and CDR2 YFSETQ. The germline V and J ends were trimmed by 5 bases and 7 bases, with 16 bases remaining between them. The CDR3 contains 14 residues.

This clonotype was recorded many times. The chain employs TRBV27 and TRBJ1-5; 8 bases are shared with TRBD1. V gave up 5 bases and J gave up 3 bases; unmatched junction bases: 9. The germline CDR1 and CDR2 sequences are MNHEY and SMNVEV (reference sequence). The CDR3 is made up of 16 amino acids. The CDR3 nucleotides read TGTGCCAGCAGTCCCATCGGACAGGGAATCAATCAGCCCCAGCATTTT. This sequence encodes CASSPIGQGINQPQHF.

The chain has TRBV19 and TRBJ1-5; D is undetermined. CDR3 length equals 16 residues. Germline CDR1 is LNHDA and CDR2 is SQIVND (reference sequence). Trimming took off 4 bases at V and 2 bases at J, with 15 bases between the two ends. CDR3 loop: CASSTSSLRGNQPQHF. Here the CDR3 DNA reads TGTGCCAGTAGTACCTCCTCTCTTAGGGGCAATCAGCCCCAGCATTTT. Looking up the rest from reference TRBV19 and TRBJ1-5 gives the full variable domain: DGGITQSPKYLFRKEGQNVTLSCEQNLNHDAMYWYRQDPGQGLRLIYYSQIVNDFQKGDIAEGYSVSREKKESFPLTVTSAQKNPTAFYLCASSTSSLRGNQPQHFGDGTRLSIL.

The chain links TRBV29-1 to TRBJ2-7; 9 nucleotides align to TRBD1. The germline V gene has CDR1 SQVTM and CDR2 ANQGSEA. The CDR3 runs 13 residues. With 4 bases clipped from V and 3 bases from J, the junction kept 4 bases outside the gene matches. The CDR3 reads CSVGRTGVYEQYF. CDR3 bases: TGCAGCGTTGGGAGGACAGGGGTCTACGAGCAGTACTTC.

This chain connects TRBV20-1 to TRBJ2-7; TRBD1 matches 7 bases. Looked up from germline, CDR1 is DFQATT and CDR2 is SNEGSKA (reference sequence). The junction had 20 bases not matched to a gene; V was cut back by 5 bases and J by 7 bases. There are 16 residues in the CDR3. The CDR3 DNA reads TGCAGTGCTGGTGACGTTGAGGGACAGACTCTAAGGGAGCAGTACTTC. Translating it yields CSAGDVEGQTLREQYF.

This clonotype has a handful of counts. The chain joins TRBV20-1 to TRBJ2-3, with 9 bases aligning to TRBD2. The CDR3 has 16 residues. CDR1 and CDR2 from the germline V gene are DFQATT and SNEGSKA (reference sequence). The trim removed 3 bases at V and 2 bases at J, leaving 9 bases unmatched. The CDR3 DNA reads TGCAGTGCTAGGGGGGCTAGCGGGACTTTCACAGATACGCAGTATTTT. Its protein is CSARGASGTFTDTQYF.

The chain joins TRBV6-6 to TRBJ2-2; D is ambiguous. CDR3 length equals 14 residues. Looked up from germline, CDR1 is MNHNY and CDR2 is SVGAGI (reference sequence). Between the trimmed V and J ends, which lost 6 bases and 0 bases, there was a span of 8 bases. CDR3 residues: CASSRQANTGELFF. The CDR3, as DNA: TGTGCCAGCAGCCGTCAAGCGAACACCGGGGAGCTGTTTTTT.

The table lists this clonotype with a few counts. The chain couples TRBV27 to TRBJ1-2; possible D gene TRBD1, 6 bases. CDR3 length: 14 residues. Deletions cut 8 bases from V and 5 bases from J, with 18 bases between. The V gene's germline CDR1 is MNHEY and CDR2 SMNVEV (reference sequence). CDR3 protein: CASGSGAEGYGYTF. DNA of the CDR3: TGTGCCAGCGGATCGGGGGCGGAGGGGTATGGCTACACCTTC.

J is TRBJ1-1 and V is TRBV29-1; 8 positions match TRBD1. Germline loops: CDR1 SQVTM, CDR2 ANQGSEA. This CDR3 region has 14 residues. J gave up 0 bases and V 7 bases, and 7 bases lay outside the gene matches. The CDR3 here is CSAEGTGLNTEAFF. The CDR3 DNA follows: TGCAGCGCCGAAGGGACAGGTCTGAACACTGAAGCTTTCTTT.

V usage is TRBV20-1 and J usage is TRBJ2-7; possibly TRBD1 or TRBD2 for D (5 bases each). Germline CDR1 reads DFQATT; CDR2 reads SNEGSKA (reference sequence). The CDR3 covers 17 residues. V was clipped by 0 bases and J by 1 base, with 19 bases between them. Here the CDR3 reads CSARDTQRQGTSYEQYF. Written as DNA, the CDR3 is TGCAGTGCTAGAGACACCCAGCGGCAGGGAACGTCCTACGAGCAGTACTTC.

This clonotype was seen at least ten times. The chain recombines TRBV28 with TRBJ1-1, with 7 nucleotides matching TRBD1. Trimming cost V 5 bases and J 1 base; bases outside gene matches: 7. This CDR3 spans 15 amino acids. Germline V gene lookup returns CDR1 MDHEN and CDR2 SYDVKM. CDR3 DNA: TGTGCCAGCAGTGTAACGGGACAGCAGAACACTGAAGCTTTCTTT. Protein product: CASSVTGQQNTEAFF.

This clonotype was observed at least ten times. The CDR3 sequence: CASSYSRGQETQYF. Here the CDR3 DNA reads TGTGCCAGCAGTTACTCTCGAGGTCAAGAGACCCAGTACTTC. The chain couples TRBV6-6 to TRBJ2-5; no clear D. This CDR3 spans 14 amino acids. V was trimmed by 0 bases and J by 2 bases, leaving 7 bases between them. The germline gives CDR1 MNHNY, CDR2 SVGAGI (reference sequence).

The chain uses TRBV11-2 and TRBJ2-4; 7 bases agree with TRBD1. CDR1 and CDR2 from the germline V gene are SGHAT and FQNNGV. The trim removed 6 bases at V and 2 bases at J, leaving 7 bases unmatched. This CDR3 spans 15 amino acids. The CDR3 nucleotides are TGTGCCAGCAGTTTGGTCAGGGGGACCAAAAACATTCAGTACTTC. Translated: CASSLVRGTKNIQYF.

The gene calls are TRBV19 and TRBJ2-1; D call uncertain. The CDR3 sequence is 17 residues long. CDR1 is LNHDA, CDR2 SQIVND, per germline (reference sequence). V shed 3 bases and J shed 0 bases, with 15 bases lying between them. Here the CDR3 reads CASSITSGFPSYNEQFF. The CDR3 coding sequence is TGTGCCAGTAGTATCACATCAGGCTTTCCCTCCTACAATGAGCAGTTCTTC.